The T cell receptor (beta chain) described here comes from a study of blood T cell repertoires in COVID-19. Germline CDR1 SGHTS, CDR2 YDEGEE. The CDR3 spans 15 residues. The J segment lost 3 bases and the V segment lost 4 bases, leaving 6 bases of the junction unmatched. The protocol was immunoSEQ multiplex PCR, while the TCRdb copy is restricted to in-frame clones and leaves out a portion. Altogether about 250,000 clones are present, about 88% being singletons, with the ten largest covering 1.5% to 2%. Specimen: PBMCs or T cells enriched from blood (not recorded which). The source of this sequence is a woman in her forties or fifties who had recovered from COVID-19. V is TRBV5-8 and J is TRBJ1-4; TRBD1 aligns across 7 bases. CDR3 protein: CASSLMTGSNEKLFF. In DNA form, the CDR3 reads TGTGCCAGCAGCCTAATGACAGGGTCTAATGAAAAACTGTTTTTT.